A selection of T cell receptor beta chains follows, all from one sample in a study of blood T cell repertoires in COVID-19. TCRdb's table, derived via immunoSEQ multiplex PCR, lists solely in-frame clones and lacks some. The repertoire includes some 66,000 clones, 82% of them detected once, and 5% to 7.5% sits in the top ten. The sequenced sample was peripheral blood. Receptors were obtained from a man in his 60s with acute or convalescent COVID-19. CDR3s leave out the opening cysteine and the closing phenylalanine or tryptophan. Each record gives: CDR3 length, J gene, V gene, CDR3 protein.

>14|TRBJ1-6|TRBV11-2
ASRGTGRSYNSPLH
>13|TRBJ1-6|TRBV6-5
ASSYQGQVNSPLH
>12|TRBJ2-4|TRBV11-3
ASSKTGGANIQY
>12|TRBJ1-2|TRBV30
AWRRGVASYGYT
>14|TRBJ2-3|TRBV18
ASSPPRGLSTDTQY
>12|TRBJ1-4|TRBV7-9
ASSFGTVNEKLF
>15|TRBJ1-2|TRBV7-2
ASSPQPGTGDQYGYT
>11|TRBJ1-3|TRBV11-2
ASTEQGFSTIY
>12|TRBJ1-6|TRBV2
ASSVRTGNSPLH
>12|TRBJ2-4|TRBV7-2
ASSSQGAGDIQY
>12|TRBJ2-2|TRBV6-4
ASSDRDRSGELF
>12|TRBJ2-7|TRBV10-2
ASSGRTGTHEQY
>13|TRBJ2-1|TRBV7-2
ASSQGQESYNEQF
>13|TRBJ2-5|TRBV6-5
ASRRVAGGPETQY
>13|TRBJ1-1|TRBV18
ASSPRSQTGPEAF
>11|TRBJ1-2|TRBV3-1/TRBV3-2
ASSRWTEDGYT
>9|TRBJ2-7|TRBV2
ASSGSYEQY
>14|TRBJ1-5|TRBV5-5
ASSLTLRAGDQPQH
>12|TRBJ1-5|TRBV19
ASSQTGGNQPQH
>14|TRBJ2-1|TRBV7-9
ASSLANGGGANEQF
>11|TRBJ1-5|TRBV30
AWSRDSGLLQH
>13|TRBJ2-2|TRBV19
ASHPGTVNTGELF
>12|TRBJ2-7|TRBV10-3
AISRGTPSYEQY
>12|TRBJ2-7|TRBV7-2
ASSAGQGWDEQY
>11|TRBJ1-2|TRBV13
ASSFPQGDGYT
>14|TRBJ2-1|TRBV4-3
ASSQDQGAVYNEQF
>11|TRBJ1-1|TRBV30
ARSDGGNTEAF
>11|TRBJ2-7|TRBV7-9
ASSEHTGGEQY
>13|TRBJ1-3|TRBV7-2
ASSEGGVPGNTIY
>14|TRBJ2-1|TRBV11-2
ASSLDQQGPYNEQF
>11|TRBJ1-1|TRBV7-2
ASSLRQSTEAF
>11|TRBJ1-3|TRBV30
AWSRRAGNTIY
>11|TRBJ2-5|TRBV12-3/TRBV12-4
ASSLMVAETQY